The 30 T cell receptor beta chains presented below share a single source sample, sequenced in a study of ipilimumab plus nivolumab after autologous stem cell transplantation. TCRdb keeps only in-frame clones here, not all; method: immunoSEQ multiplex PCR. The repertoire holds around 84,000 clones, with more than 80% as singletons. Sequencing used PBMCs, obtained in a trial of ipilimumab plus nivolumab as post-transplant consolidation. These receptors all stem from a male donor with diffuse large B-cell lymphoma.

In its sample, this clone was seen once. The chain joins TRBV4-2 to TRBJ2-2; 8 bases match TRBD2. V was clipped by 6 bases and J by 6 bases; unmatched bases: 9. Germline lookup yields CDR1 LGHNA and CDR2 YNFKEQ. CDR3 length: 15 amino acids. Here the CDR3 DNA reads TGTGCCAGCAGGCCAACGGGACTAGAGTCCGGGGAGCTGTTTTTT. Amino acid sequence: CASRPTGLESGELFF.

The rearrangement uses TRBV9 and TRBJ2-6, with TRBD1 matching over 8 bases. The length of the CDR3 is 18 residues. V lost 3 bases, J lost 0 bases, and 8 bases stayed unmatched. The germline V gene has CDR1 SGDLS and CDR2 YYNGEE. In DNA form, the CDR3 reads TGTGCCAGCAGCGAAAGACAGGGGAAGGTCTCTGGGGCCAACGTCCTGACTTTC. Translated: CASSERQGKVSGANVLTF.

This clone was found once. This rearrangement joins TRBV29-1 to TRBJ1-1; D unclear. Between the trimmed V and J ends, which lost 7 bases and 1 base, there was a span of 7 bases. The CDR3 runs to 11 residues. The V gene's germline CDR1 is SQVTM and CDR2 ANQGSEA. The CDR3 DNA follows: TGCAGCGGAGACGGGAACACTGAAGCTTTCTTT. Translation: CSGDGNTEAFF.

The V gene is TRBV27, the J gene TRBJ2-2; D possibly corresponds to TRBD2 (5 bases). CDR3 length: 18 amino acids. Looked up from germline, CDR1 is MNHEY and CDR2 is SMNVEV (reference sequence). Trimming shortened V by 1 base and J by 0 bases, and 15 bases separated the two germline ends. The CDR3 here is CASSLYGSGIANTGELFF. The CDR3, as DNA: TGTGCCAGCAGTTTATACGGTTCCGGGATCGCGAACACCGGGGAGCTGTTTTTT.

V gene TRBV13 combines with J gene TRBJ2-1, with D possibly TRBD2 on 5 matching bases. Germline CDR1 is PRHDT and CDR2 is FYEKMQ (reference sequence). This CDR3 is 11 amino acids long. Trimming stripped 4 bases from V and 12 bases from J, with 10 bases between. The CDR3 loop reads CASSSAGGQFF. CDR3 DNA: TGTGCCAGCAGCTCCGCGGGCGGGCAGTTCTTC. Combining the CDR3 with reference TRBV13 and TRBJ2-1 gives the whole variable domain AAGVIQSPRHLIKEKRETATLKCYPIPRHDTVYWYQQGPGQDPQFLISFYEKMQSDKGSIPDRFSAQQFSDYHSELNMSSLELGDSALYFCASSSAGGQFFGPGTRLTVL.

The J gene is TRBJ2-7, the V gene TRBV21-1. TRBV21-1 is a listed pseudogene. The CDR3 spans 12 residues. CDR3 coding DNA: TGTGCCAGCCCAAAAGACCTAAGCGAGCAGTACTTC. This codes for CASPKDLSEQYF.

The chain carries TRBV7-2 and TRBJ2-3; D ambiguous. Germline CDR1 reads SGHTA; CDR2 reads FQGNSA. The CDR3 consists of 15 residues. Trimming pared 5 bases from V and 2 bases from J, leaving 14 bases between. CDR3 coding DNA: TGTGCCAGCAGCCGAGAGGCACTTGACACAGATACGCAGTATTTT. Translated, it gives CASSREALDTDTQYF.

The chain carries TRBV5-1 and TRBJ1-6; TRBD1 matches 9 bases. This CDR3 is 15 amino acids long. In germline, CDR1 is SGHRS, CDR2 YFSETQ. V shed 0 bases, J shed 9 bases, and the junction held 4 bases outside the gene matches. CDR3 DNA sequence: TGCGCCAGCAGCTTGGCGTTGGGACAGGGTTCACCCCTCCACTTT. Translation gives CASSLALGQGSPLHF.

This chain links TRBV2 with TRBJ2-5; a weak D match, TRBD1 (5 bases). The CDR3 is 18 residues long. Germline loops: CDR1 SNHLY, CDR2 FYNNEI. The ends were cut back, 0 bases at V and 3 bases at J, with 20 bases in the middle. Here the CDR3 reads CASSEALRQQGSKETQYF. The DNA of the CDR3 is TGTGCCAGCAGTGAAGCGCTTCGGCAGCAGGGCTCCAAAGAGACCCAGTACTTC.

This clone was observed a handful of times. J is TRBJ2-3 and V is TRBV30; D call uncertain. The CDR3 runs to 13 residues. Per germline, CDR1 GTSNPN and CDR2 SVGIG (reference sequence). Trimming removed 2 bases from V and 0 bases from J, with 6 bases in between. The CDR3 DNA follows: TGTGCCTGGAGTAGCACGAGCACAGATACGCAGTATTTT. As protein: CAWSSTSTDTQYF.

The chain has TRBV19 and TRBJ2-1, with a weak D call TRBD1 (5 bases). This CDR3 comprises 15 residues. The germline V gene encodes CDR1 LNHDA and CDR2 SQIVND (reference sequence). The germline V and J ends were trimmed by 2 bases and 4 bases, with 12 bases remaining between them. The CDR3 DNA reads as TGTGCCAGTAGTATATCAGGGCGGCTTTACAATGAGCAGTTCTTC. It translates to CASSISGRLYNEQFF.

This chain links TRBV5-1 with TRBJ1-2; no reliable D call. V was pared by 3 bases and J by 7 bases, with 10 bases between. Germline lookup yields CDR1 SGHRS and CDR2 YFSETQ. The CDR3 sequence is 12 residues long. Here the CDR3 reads CASSSELSGYTF. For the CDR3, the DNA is TGCGCCAGCAGCTCCGAGCTATCTGGCTACACCTTC.

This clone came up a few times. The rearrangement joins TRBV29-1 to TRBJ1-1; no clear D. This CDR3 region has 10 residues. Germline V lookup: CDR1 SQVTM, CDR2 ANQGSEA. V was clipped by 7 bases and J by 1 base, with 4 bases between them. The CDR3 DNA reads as TGCAGCGGAAAGAACACTGAAGCTTTCTTT. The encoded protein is CSGKNTEAFF.

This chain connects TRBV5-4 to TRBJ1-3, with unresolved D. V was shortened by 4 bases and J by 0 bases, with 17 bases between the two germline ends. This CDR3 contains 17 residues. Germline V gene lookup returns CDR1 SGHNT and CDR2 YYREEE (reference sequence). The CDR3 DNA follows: TGTGCCAGCAGCCAAGACGGCAGGCCAAGCTCTGGAAACACCATATATTTT. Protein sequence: CASSQDGRPSSGNTIYF.

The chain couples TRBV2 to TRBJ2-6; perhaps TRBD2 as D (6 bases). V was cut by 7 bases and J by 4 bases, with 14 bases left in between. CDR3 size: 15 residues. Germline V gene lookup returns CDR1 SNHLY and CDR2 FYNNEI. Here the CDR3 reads CASTPREAGANVLTF. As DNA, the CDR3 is TGTGCCAGCACCCCCAGGGAGGCGGGGGCCAACGTCCTGACTTTC. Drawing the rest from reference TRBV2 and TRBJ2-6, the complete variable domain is EPEVTQTPSHQVTQMGQEVILRCVPISNHLYFYWYRQILGQKVEFLVSFYNNEISEKSEIFDDQFSVERPDGSNFTLKIRSTKLEDSAMYFCASTPREAGANVLTFGAGSRLTVL.

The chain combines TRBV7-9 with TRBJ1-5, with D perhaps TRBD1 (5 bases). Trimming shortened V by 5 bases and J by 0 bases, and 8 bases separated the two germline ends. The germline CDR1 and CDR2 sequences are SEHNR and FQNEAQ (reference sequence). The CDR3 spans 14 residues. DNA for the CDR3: TGTGCCAGCAGCCCAGACAGTAGCAATCAGCCCCAGCATTTT. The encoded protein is CASSPDSSNQPQHF.

The CDR3 nucleotides are TGCGCCAGCAGCTTGCGGCCTAGCGGGGTCCAAGAGACCCAGTACTTC. As protein: CASSLRPSGVQETQYF. The V gene is TRBV5-1, the J gene TRBJ2-5; 9 bases align to TRBD2. CDR3 length: 16 amino acids. The ends lost 1 base at V and 1 base at J; junction bases unmatched: 5. CDR1 SGHRS and CDR2 YFSETQ come from the germline V gene.

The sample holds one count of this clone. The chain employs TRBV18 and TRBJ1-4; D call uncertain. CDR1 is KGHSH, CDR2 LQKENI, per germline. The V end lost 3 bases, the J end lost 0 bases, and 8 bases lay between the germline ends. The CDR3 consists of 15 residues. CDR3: CASSPTVTTNEKLFF. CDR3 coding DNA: TGTGCCAGCTCACCGACGGTGACAACTAATGAAAAACTGTTTTTT. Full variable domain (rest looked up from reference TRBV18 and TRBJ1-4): NAGVMQNPRHLVRRRGQEARLRCSPMKGHSHVYWYRQLPEEGLKFMVYLQKENIIDESGMPKERFSAEFPKEGPSILRIQQVVRGDSAAYFCASSPTVTTNEKLFFGSGTQLSVL.

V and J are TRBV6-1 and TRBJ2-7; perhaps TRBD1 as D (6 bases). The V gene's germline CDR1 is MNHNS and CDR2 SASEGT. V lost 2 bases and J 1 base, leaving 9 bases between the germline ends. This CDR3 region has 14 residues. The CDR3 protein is CASSETGNSYEQYF. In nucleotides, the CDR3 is TGTGCCAGCAGTGAAACAGGGAATTCCTACGAGCAGTACTTC.

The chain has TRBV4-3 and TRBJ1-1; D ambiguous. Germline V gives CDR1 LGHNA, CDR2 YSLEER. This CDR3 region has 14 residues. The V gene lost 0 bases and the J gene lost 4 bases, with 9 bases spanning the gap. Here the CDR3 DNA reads TGCGCCAGCAGCCAAGACATGTGGGGCACTGAAGCTTTCTTT. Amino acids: CASSQDMWGTEAFF.

The CDR3 DNA sequence: TGTGCCAGCAGCGAAAAAGGTTATCAGCCCCAGCATTTT. The encoded protein is CASSEKGYQPQHF. J is TRBJ1-5 and V is TRBV6-1; D not resolved. This CDR3 region has 13 residues. Germline V gene data show CDR1 as MNHNS and CDR2 as SASEGT. V dropped 6 bases and J dropped 5 bases, with 11 bases sitting between them.

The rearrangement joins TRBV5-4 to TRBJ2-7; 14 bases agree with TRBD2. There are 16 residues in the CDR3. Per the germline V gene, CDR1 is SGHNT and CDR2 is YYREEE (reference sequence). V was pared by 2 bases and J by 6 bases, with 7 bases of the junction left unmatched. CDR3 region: CASSLGLAGGPGEQYF. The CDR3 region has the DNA TGTGCCAGCAGCTTAGGACTAGCGGGGGGCCCCGGCGAGCAGTACTTC.

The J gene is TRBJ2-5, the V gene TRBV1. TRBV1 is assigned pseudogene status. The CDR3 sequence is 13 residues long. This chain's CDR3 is CTSSQVNQETQYF. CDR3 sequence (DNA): TGCACCAGCAGCCAGGTTAACCAAGAGACCCAGTACTTC.

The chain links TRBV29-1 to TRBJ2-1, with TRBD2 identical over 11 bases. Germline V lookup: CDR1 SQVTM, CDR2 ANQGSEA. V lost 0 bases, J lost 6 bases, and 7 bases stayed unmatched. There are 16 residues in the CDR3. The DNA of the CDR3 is TGCAGCGTTGAAGATTGGGGGACTAGCGGAAGCAATGAGCAGTTCTTC. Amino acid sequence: CSVEDWGTSGSNEQFF.

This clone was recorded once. The CDR3 spells CASSSGGQGEDGYTF. CDR3 DNA sequence: TGTGCCAGCAGCTCCGGGGGACAGGGGGAGGACGGCTACACCTTC. The chain links TRBV7-2 to TRBJ1-2; 11 bases are shared with TRBD1. The length of the CDR3 is 15 residues. Germline V lookup: CDR1 SGHTA, CDR2 FQGNSA. V was pared by 4 bases and J by 8 bases, with 9 bases of the junction left unmatched.

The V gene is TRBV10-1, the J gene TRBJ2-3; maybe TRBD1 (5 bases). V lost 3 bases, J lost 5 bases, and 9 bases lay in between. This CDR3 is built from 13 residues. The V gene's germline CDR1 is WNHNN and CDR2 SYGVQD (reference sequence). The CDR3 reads CASSEGAEDTQYF. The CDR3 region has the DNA TGCGCCAGCAGTGAAGGGGCGGAAGATACGCAGTATTTT.

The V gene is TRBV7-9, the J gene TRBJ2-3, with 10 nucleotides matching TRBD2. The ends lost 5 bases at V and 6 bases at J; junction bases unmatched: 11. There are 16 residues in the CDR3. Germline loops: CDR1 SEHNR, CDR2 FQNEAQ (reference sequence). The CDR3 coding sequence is TGTGCCAGCAGCCGAGCGGGAGGGGGAAGTCGGGATACGCAGTATTTT. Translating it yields CASSRAGGGSRDTQYF.

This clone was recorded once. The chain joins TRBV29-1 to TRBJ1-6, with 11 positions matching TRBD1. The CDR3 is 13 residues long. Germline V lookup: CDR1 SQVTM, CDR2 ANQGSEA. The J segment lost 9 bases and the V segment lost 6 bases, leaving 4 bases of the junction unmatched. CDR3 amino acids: CSVSGTGGSPLHF. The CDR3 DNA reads TGCAGCGTCTCCGGGACAGGGGGTTCACCCCTCCACTTT.

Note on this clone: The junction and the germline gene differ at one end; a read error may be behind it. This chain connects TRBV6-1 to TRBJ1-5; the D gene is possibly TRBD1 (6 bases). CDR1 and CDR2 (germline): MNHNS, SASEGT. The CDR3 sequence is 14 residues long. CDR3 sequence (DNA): TGTACCAGCAGTGCACAGGGAGGCAATCAGCCCCAGCATTTT. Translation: CTSSAQGGNQPQHF.

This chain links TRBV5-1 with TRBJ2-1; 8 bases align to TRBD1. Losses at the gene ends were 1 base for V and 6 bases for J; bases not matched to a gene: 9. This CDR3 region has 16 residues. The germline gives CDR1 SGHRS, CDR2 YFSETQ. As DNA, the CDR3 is TGCGCCAGCAGCTTGAGGTTAGGACAGGGAGGCAATGAGCAGTTCTTC. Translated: CASSLRLGQGGNEQFF.